This T cell receptor (beta chain) came from a study of regulatory T cells in long-lasting Graves disease. Study observations and caveats: When disease was persistent, TRBV28, TRBJ1-2 and TRBJ2-5 were the favored segments. Comparison showed that persistent patients shared more public clonotypes (2,741) than new patients (966). Persistent Graves' patients showed a TCR diversity that was lower than that of newly diagnosed ones.

CDR3 size: 12 residues. V lost 4 bases and J 1 base, leaving 2 bases between the germline ends. Per germline, CDR1 SNHLY and CDR2 FYNNEI. This clonotype was counted ten times or more. Its specificity is unknown. Time point of the sample: newly diagnosed GD, antithyroid drugs for less than 3 months. Extracted RNA from PBMCs served as the source of the TCR library. Relying on iRepertoire HTBI primers and Arm-PCR of CDR3 regions, the team built TCR beta libraries. TCRdb re-derived calls from the multiplex PCR reads in MiXCR, one entry per CDR3 protein. The data show 350,000 to 400,000 distinct CDR3 sequences, less than 20% seen once.

Here the sequenced sample was peripheral blood mononuclear cells (PBMCs), taken at new diagnosis, from a patient treated with antithyroid drugs. This TCR was sampled from a female donor with Graves disease. V is TRBV2 and J is TRBJ1-3; D not resolved. The CDR3 DNA reads TGTGCCAGCAGTGTGTCTGGAAACACCATATATTTT. Its protein is CASSVSGNTIYF.